This entry describes one T cell receptor beta chain. Other DNA sequences in the sample encode the same CDR3. The CDR3 covers 13 residues. CDR1 MNHEY and CDR2 SMNVEV come from the germline V gene (reference sequence). Between the trimmed V and J ends, which lost 8 bases and 0 bases, there was a span of 8 bases. The data were taken from a study of shared clonotypes between healthy human individuals. Terminally differentiated effector memory CD45RA+ cells were excluded from the naive CD8 cells, which were CD45RO-negative and positively selected for CCR7. TCRdb's table, derived via immunoSEQ multiplex PCR, lists solely in-frame clones and lacks some. This sample has a few million clones; 93% occur once, and the top ten carry less than 2%.

The clonotype originates from a man between 18 and 29 years old in good health. Some clones in this sample may be carry-over from other donors' samples. The sample comprised naive CD8+ T cells from PBMCs. The chain joins TRBV27 to TRBJ2-1; D ambiguous. CDR3 loop: CASGQSSYNEQFF. DNA for the CDR3: TGTGCCAGCGGTCAGAGCTCCTACAATGAGCAGTTCTTC.